The 25 T cell receptor beta chains below come from one sample, sequenced in a study of Ad26.COV2.S vaccination and SARS-CoV-2 variants (dated by TCRdb to the early 2020s). To prepare the library, the immunoSEQ multiplex PCR assay was applied. As stored in TCRdb, this immuneACCESS dataset retains in-frame rearrangements with V and J assigned. A fraction of the clones does not appear; measured against another copy, unresolved V genes explain less than half of the discrepancy, and the remainder lacks a known reason. The sample contains about 460,000 clones, roughly nine tenths of them found a single time. The ten top clones hold about 1.7% of the sample. The treatment or condition tag for this specimen amounts to: about 20 received Ad26.COV2.S at low or high dose, single or two shots; about 5 received placebo; per-sample allocation not given. For vaccine and placebo recipients, the sequenced repertoires came from samples collected on day 63 after the first injection.

Specimen: peripheral blood, collected in a trial of Ad26.COV2.S vaccine versus placebo. The receptors here all came from a person between 18 and 59 years old who received the Ad26.COV2.S COVID-19 vaccine or a placebo.

This sequence joins TRBV12-3 or TRBV12-4 and TRBJ2-7; D is unclear. The CDR3 spans 13 residues. Between the trimmed V and J ends, which lost 4 bases and 6 bases, there was a span of 13 bases. The CDR3 sequence is CASSWSDLGEQYF. CDR3 bases: TGTGCCAGCAGTTGGTCTGATCTCGGCGAGCAGTACTTC.

The chain combines TRBV7-9 with TRBJ2-1; D gene ambiguous. The CDR3 covers 12 residues. Per the germline V gene, CDR1 is SEHNR and CDR2 is FQNEAQ (reference sequence). With 0 bases removed from V and 10 bases from J, the gap between germline ends came to 7 bases. CDR3 bases: TGTGCCAGCAGCTTAGCGGGAACAGAGCAGTTCTTC. Translating gives CASSLAGTEQFF.

This clone was seen a single time. The V and J genes are TRBV19 and TRBJ1-5, with D perhaps matching TRBD1 (5 bases). The CDR3 consists of 13 residues. Trimming took off 7 bases at V and 3 bases at J, with 10 bases between the two ends. Per the germline V gene, CDR1 is LNHDA and CDR2 is SQIVND (reference sequence). The CDR3 DNA sequence: TGTGCCAGTAAGGGGCAGTTCAATCAGCCCCAGCATTTT. Translating gives CASKGQFNQPQHF.

On this clone: This same CDR3 is encoded by further DNA sequences in the sample. The chain couples TRBV30 to TRBJ1-2; D gene unclear. The CDR3 has 13 residues. Deletions cut 3 bases from V and 0 bases from J, with 8 bases between. Germline V gene data show CDR1 as GTSNPN and CDR2 as SVGIG (reference sequence). CDR3 loop: CAWSVKANYGYTF. The CDR3 DNA follows: TGTGCCTGGAGCGTCAAAGCTAACTATGGCTACACCTTC.

The chain uses TRBV9 and TRBJ2-1; 11 bases line up with TRBD2. The CDR3 contains 15 residues. The ends lost 5 bases at V and 4 bases at J; junction bases unmatched: 5. From germline, CDR1 is SGDLS and CDR2 YYNGEE. CDR3 residues: CASSRLAGTYNEQFF. The CDR3 DNA reads as TGTGCCAGCAGTCGACTAGCGGGAACATACAATGAGCAGTTCTTC.

The sample holds one count of this clone. The V gene is TRBV7-3, the J gene TRBJ2-3, with D tentatively TRBD2 (5 bases). Per germline, CDR1 SGHTA and CDR2 FQGTGA. V lost 3 bases, J lost 4 bases, and 11 bases lay in between. The CDR3 totals 14 residues. The CDR3, as DNA: TGTGCCAGCAGCTTCTTGGGTAGCGCAGATACGCAGTATTTT. Amino acids: CASSFLGSADTQYF.

In regard to this clone: Germline and junction disagree at one end, which may indicate a read error. V and J are TRBV7-7 and TRBJ2-1; 7 bases fit TRBD2. CDR1 is SSHAT, CDR2 FNYEAQ, per germline (reference sequence). The CDR3 consists of 13 residues. The CDR3 sequence: CASSLGGGNEQFF. CDR3 bases: TGTGCTAGCAGCTTAGGCGGGGGTAATGAGCAGTTCTTC. Supplemented by reference TRBV7-7 and TRBJ2-1, the full variable domain reads GAGVSQSPRYKVTKRGQDVTLRCDPISSHATLYWYQQALGQGPEFLTYFNYEAQPDKSGLPSDRFSAERPEGSISTLTIQRTEQRDSAMYRCASSLGGGNEQFFGPGTRLTVL.

The J gene is TRBJ2-2, the V gene TRBV5-6; the match to TRBD1 covers 7 bases. CDR3 length equals 16 residues. The germline gives CDR1 SGHDT, CDR2 YYEEEE. V shed 4 bases and J 1 base; nucleotides not matched to a gene: 7. The CDR3 reads CASSTRQGLNTGELFF. The CDR3 DNA reads TGTGCCAGCAGCACAAGACAGGGCTTGAACACCGGGGAGCTGTTTTTT.

The chain is built from TRBV27 and TRBJ1-2; D might be TRBD1 (5 bases). V dropped 6 bases and J dropped 0 bases, with 20 bases sitting between them. Germline-derived CDR1 and CDR2 are MNHEY and SMNVEV (reference sequence). The CDR3 consists of 17 residues. The DNA of the CDR3 is TGTGCCAGCAGATCCCTCGCCGCAGGGATGACTAACTATGGCTACACCTTC. Its translation is CASRSLAAGMTNYGYTF.

The chain combines TRBV6-5 with TRBJ2-2; D tentatively fits TRBD1 or TRBD2 (5 bases each). The V end was cut by 0 bases, the J end by 10 bases, with 12 bases between. The CDR3 is 14 residues long. The germline V gene has CDR1 MNHEY and CDR2 SVGAGI. CDR3 in DNA: TGTGCCAGCAGTTACTCCCGGGGCCCCGAGGAGCTGTTTTTT. Translation: CASSYSRGPEELFF.

The genes are TRBV5-1 and TRBJ1-6; D not certain. The CDR3 length is 13 residues. Germline V gene sequence: CDR1 SGHRS, CDR2 YFSETQ. V gave up 5 bases and J gave up 9 bases, with 12 bases separating them. The CDR3 DNA reads as TGCGCCAGCAGTCTCACCGCAAGTTCACCCCTCCACTTT. Its translation is CASSLTASSPLHF.

The rearrangement uses TRBV5-5 and TRBJ1-5; tentatively, D is TRBD1 (6 bases). V lost 0 bases, J lost 2 bases, and 9 bases lay in between. Looked up from germline, CDR1 is SGHKS and CDR2 is YYEKEE (reference sequence). The CDR3 length is 15 residues. CDR3 DNA: TGTGCCAGCAGCTTGGCCGGGGGCGGCAATCAGCCCCAGCATTTT. This translates into CASSLAGGGNQPQHF.

The chain combines TRBV6-5 with TRBJ1-2; 7 bases align to TRBD1. The CDR3 sequence is 15 residues long. Germline V gene lookup returns CDR1 MNHEY and CDR2 SVGAGI. J lost 5 bases, V lost 6 bases, and 12 bases had no gene match. The CDR3 sequence is CASRQGQSLGYGYTF. The CDR3 DNA reads TGTGCCAGCAGGCAGGGACAGTCCCTTGGGTATGGCTACACCTTC.

The chain combines TRBV6-5 with TRBJ2-1, with 11 bases matching TRBD1. Germline V gene data show CDR1 as MNHEY and CDR2 as SVGAGI. After removal of 7 bases from V and 2 bases from J, the junction contained 4 bases not matched to a gene. CDR3 length: 15 amino acids. The chain's CDR3 is CASTSGQGAYNEQFF. CDR3 nucleotide sequence: TGTGCCAGCACTTCGGGACAGGGGGCCTACAATGAGCAGTTCTTC.

The chain joins TRBV15 to TRBJ2-1, with 15 bases that match TRBD2. The trim removed 4 bases at V and 6 bases at J, leaving 4 bases unmatched. CDR3 size: 16 residues. Germline CDR1 reads LNHNV; CDR2 reads YYDKDF (reference sequence). The CDR3 DNA reads TGTGCCACCAGCAAAGGACTAGCGGGAGGGCGCAATGAGCAGTTCTTC. Amino acids: CATSKGLAGGRNEQFF. Filled out from reference TRBV15 and TRBJ2-1, the complete variable domain reads DAMVIQNPRYQVTQFGKPVTLSCSQTLNHNVMYWYQQKSSQAPKLLFHYYDKDFNNEADTPDNFQSRRPNTSFCFLDIRSPGLGDTAMYLCATSKGLAGGRNEQFFGPGTRLTVL.

V is TRBV19 and J is TRBJ1-2; TRBD1 is a possible D gene (6 bases). Deletions cut 6 bases from V and 8 bases from J, with 22 bases between. The germline gives CDR1 LNHDA, CDR2 SQIVND (reference sequence). The CDR3 sequence is 15 residues long. CDR3 in DNA: TGTGCCAGTAGGACTCAAACACAGGGAATGAGAGGCTACACCTTC. It codes for CASRTQTQGMRGYTF.

A single count supports this clone. The rearrangement joins TRBV28 to TRBJ1-5, with 7 bases lining up with TRBD1. This CDR3 contains 16 residues. The junction had 12 bases not matched to a gene; V was cut back by 3 bases and J by 7 bases. Germline CDR1 and CDR2: MDHEN and SYDVKM. The CDR3 sequence is CASSFVQGVLRQPQHF. CDR3 coding DNA: TGTGCCAGCAGTTTCGTTCAGGGGGTTCTACGGCAGCCCCAGCATTTT.

This rearrangement joins TRBV15 to TRBJ2-7; D call uncertain. CDR3 length: 12 amino acids. V lost 1 base to trimming and J lost 9 bases, with 10 bases between them. CDR1 and CDR2 (germline): LNHNV, YYDKDF (reference sequence). This chain's CDR3 is CATSRGVDRQYF. The CDR3 coding sequence is TGTGCCACCAGCAGAGGCGTGGATCGGCAGTACTTC.

This chain uses TRBV2 with TRBJ1-5; D is possibly TRBD1 (6 bases). The CDR3 length is 15 residues. Trimming removed 7 bases from V and 4 bases from J, with 17 bases in between. The germline V gene encodes CDR1 SNHLY and CDR2 FYNNEI. The CDR3 region is CASNARAGVNQPQHF. As DNA, the CDR3 is TGTGCCAGCAACGCCAGGGCAGGGGTTAATCAGCCCCAGCATTTT.

This chain connects TRBV30 to TRBJ1-1; tentative D call: TRBD1 (5 bases). Trimming left V 4 bases short and J 5 bases short, with 17 bases between. The CDR3 has 14 residues. The germline V gene encodes CDR1 GTSNPN and CDR2 SVGIG (reference sequence). The CDR3 reads CAWTRATWGTEAFF. Here the CDR3 DNA reads TGTGCCTGGACCCGGGCCACCTGGGGGACTGAAGCTTTCTTT.

CDR3 in DNA: TGTGCCAGCAGTATGACTGCGCGGGCAAATTACAATGAGCAGTTCTTC. Its translation is CASSMTARANYNEQFF. The chain is built from TRBV27 and TRBJ2-1; the D gene is possibly TRBD2 (5 bases). This CDR3 region has 16 residues. Germline V CDR1 and CDR2: MNHEY, SMNVEV (reference sequence). V was pared by 5 bases and J by 4 bases, with 18 bases between.

The V gene is TRBV2, the J gene TRBJ2-7, with a possible D match to TRBD2 (6 bases). There are 15 residues in the CDR3. V was clipped by 0 bases and J by 3 bases, with 12 bases between them. Germline assignment: CDR1 SNHLY and CDR2 FYNNEI. The CDR3 reads CASSEAGGLVYEQYF. The CDR3, as DNA: TGTGCCAGCAGTGAAGCTGGAGGGTTGGTCTACGAGCAGTACTTC.

The chain combines TRBV19 with TRBJ1-6; D is ambiguous. The germline V gene has CDR1 LNHDA and CDR2 SQIVND (reference sequence). This CDR3 contains 15 residues. V lost 7 bases and J 9 bases, leaving 19 bases between the germline ends. DNA for the CDR3: TGTGCCAGTACGGTAACGGGAGGAAGTCGTTCACCCCTCCACTTT. Translated: CASTVTGGSRSPLHF. Full variable domain (rest looked up from reference TRBV19 and TRBJ1-6): DGGITQSPKYLFRKEGQNVTLSCEQNLNHDAMYWYRQDPGQGLRLIYYSQIVNDFQKGDIAEGYSVSREKKESFPLTVTSAQKNPTAFYLCASTVTGGSRSPLHFGNGTRLTVT.

The V gene is TRBV19, the J gene TRBJ1-1; no definite D call. The CDR3 extends over 13 amino acids. V lost 3 bases and J 4 bases, leaving 9 bases between the germline ends. Germline V CDR1 and CDR2: LNHDA, SQIVND (reference sequence). The CDR3 DNA reads as TGTGCCAGTAGTATTTACGGATCCACTGAAGCTTTCTTT. Translating it yields CASSIYGSTEAFF.

This chain links TRBV15 with TRBJ2-1; no clear D gene. Germline CDR1 reads LNHNV; CDR2 reads YYDKDF (reference sequence). Trimming removed 2 bases from V and 4 bases from J, with 15 bases in between. The CDR3 runs to 16 residues. CDR3 nucleotides: TGTGCCACCAGCAGAACACAATACACAGCTTACAATGAGCAGTTCTTC. This translates into CATSRTQYTAYNEQFF.